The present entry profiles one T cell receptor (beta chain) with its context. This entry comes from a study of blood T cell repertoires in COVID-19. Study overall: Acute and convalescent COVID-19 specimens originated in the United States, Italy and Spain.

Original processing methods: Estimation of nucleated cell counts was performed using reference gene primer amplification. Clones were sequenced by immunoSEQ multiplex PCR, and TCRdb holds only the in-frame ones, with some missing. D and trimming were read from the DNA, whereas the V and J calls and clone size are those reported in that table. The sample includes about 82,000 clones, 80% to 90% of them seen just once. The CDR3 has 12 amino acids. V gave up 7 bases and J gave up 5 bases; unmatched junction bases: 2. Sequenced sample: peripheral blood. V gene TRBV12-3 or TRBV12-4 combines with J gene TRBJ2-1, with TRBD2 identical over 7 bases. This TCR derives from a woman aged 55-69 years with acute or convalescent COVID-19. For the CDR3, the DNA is TGTGCCAGCAAAGGGACTAACAATGAGCAGTTCTTC. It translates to CASKGTNNEQFF.